Listed below are T cell receptor beta chains from one sample, sequenced in a study of cytomegalovirus exposure and HLA in healthy donors. Profiling relied on immunoSEQ multiplex PCR, and the TCRdb table lists in-frame clones only, not all of them. Of under 200,000 clones in the sample, around 80% are singletons; the top ten hold 3% to 3.5%. Sample: PBMCs. The receptors were sampled from a woman between 50 and 59 years old in good health and CMV-seropositive. Both conserved end residues are part of each CDR3. A D gene is named only where the DNA matches it firmly. Only part of the rows carry a size: once, few, many, or a class if the clone is expanded.

TRBV5-4	TRBD2	.	TRBJ2-1	TGTGCCAGCAGCCCTCGGACTAGCGGGCTCTACAATGAGCAGTTCTTC	CASSPRTSGLYNEQFF
TRBV7-2	.	.	TRBJ1-2	TGTGCCAGCAGCTTGGAGCGGAGGAGCTACACCTTC	CASSLERRSYTF
TRBV18	TRBD1	.	TRBJ2-7	TGTGCCAGCTCACCCCTTGACAGGGGCTGGAGAAACGAGCAGTACTTC	CASSPLDRGWRNEQYF
TRBV6-1	.	.	TRBJ2-3	TGTGCCAGCAGCTCCGAGGGCTCTAGCACAGATACGCAGTATTTT	CASSSEGSSTDTQYF
TRBV7-2	.	.	TRBJ2-3	TGTGCCAGCAGCTTAGGACAGATGAGAGATACGCAGTATTTT	CASSLGQMRDTQYF
TRBV4-1	.	.	TRBJ2-5	TGCGCCAGCAGCCAAGATGGGTCGGGGGGCTTTGGAGAGACCCAGTACTTC	CASSQDGSGGFGETQYF
TRBV7-2	.	.	TRBJ2-5	TGTGCCAGCAGCCTCTCGCGAGAGACCCAGTACTTC	CASSLSRETQYF
TRBV7-9	.	.	TRBJ1-1	TGTGCCAGCAGCAAGGTCGGCAGGTTGAACACTGAAGCTTTCTTT	CASSKVGRLNTEAFF
TRBV19	.	.	TRBJ1-1	TGTGCCAGTAGTATAGGGAGTCGAGCGGGACATCCGAACACTGAAGCTTTCTTT	CASSIGSRAGHPNTEAFF
TRBV5-8	TRBD1	.	TRBJ1-4	TGTGCCAGCAGCTTGCACCAGACAGGGGAGGATGAAAAACTGTTTTTT	CASSLHQTGEDEKLFF
TRBV15	.	.	TRBJ2-7	TGTGCCACCAGCATTGGACTTCGCTCCTACGAGCAGTACTTC	CATSIGLRSYEQYF
TRBV7-2	.	.	TRBJ1-1	TGTGCCAGCAGCTTAGAATCCCAGGGTCACACTGAAGCTTTCTTT	CASSLESQGHTEAFF
TRBV4-3	.	.	TRBJ1-2	TGCGCCAGCAGCCAAGATCGATTCGTGGCCGGGTATGGCTACACCTTC	CASSQDRFVAGYGYTF
TRBV5-1	.	.	TRBJ1-1	TGCGCCAGCAGGTCTCTGGGGGGGGGTCTGAACACTGAAGTTTTCTTT	CASRSLGGGLNTEVFF
TRBV9	TRBD1	.	TRBJ1-5	TGTGCCAGCAGCCAGAGTGGACAGGGGTACCAGCCCCAGCATTTT	CASSQSGQGYQPQHF
TRBV30	.	.	TRBJ1-3	TGTGCCTGGAGCAGGCTCAGGGTCTCTGGAAACACCATATATTTT	CAWSRLRVSGNTIYF
TRBV5-6	TRBD2	few	TRBJ2-5	TGTGCCAGCAGCTTGGCGGGACTAGCGGGGGGCCAAGAGACCCAGTACTTC	CASSLAGLAGGQETQYF